This TCR beta chain derives from a study of blood T cell repertoires in COVID-19. Study-level background: The United States, Italy and Spain provided the acute and convalescent COVID-19 samples. In each case, the material was cDNA or gDNA derived from T cells, B-cell-depleted T cells, or PBMCs.

Trimming removed 2 bases from V and 7 bases from J, with 12 bases in between. This CDR3 contains 15 residues. Germline CDR1 is MNHEY and CDR2 is SMNVEV (reference sequence). In the original workflow: Nucleated cell number was recorded as an estimate derived from reference gene primer amplification. Data came from immunoSEQ multiplex PCR; TCRdb stores just in-frame clones and leaves some out. V, J and clone size derive from that table, while D and trimming were established from the DNA sequence. The table shows tens of thousands of clones, with about 80% occurring only once. The genes are TRBV27 and TRBJ1-6; tentative D call: TRBD1 (5 bases). The clonotype was recovered from a man aged 30-40 years with COVID-19, enrolled during active disease. The specimen sequenced was peripheral blood. The CDR3 coding sequence is TGTGCCAGCAGTTTAGAGCGGGGGGGAAATTCACCCCTCCACTTT. The encoded protein is CASSLERGGNSPLHF.